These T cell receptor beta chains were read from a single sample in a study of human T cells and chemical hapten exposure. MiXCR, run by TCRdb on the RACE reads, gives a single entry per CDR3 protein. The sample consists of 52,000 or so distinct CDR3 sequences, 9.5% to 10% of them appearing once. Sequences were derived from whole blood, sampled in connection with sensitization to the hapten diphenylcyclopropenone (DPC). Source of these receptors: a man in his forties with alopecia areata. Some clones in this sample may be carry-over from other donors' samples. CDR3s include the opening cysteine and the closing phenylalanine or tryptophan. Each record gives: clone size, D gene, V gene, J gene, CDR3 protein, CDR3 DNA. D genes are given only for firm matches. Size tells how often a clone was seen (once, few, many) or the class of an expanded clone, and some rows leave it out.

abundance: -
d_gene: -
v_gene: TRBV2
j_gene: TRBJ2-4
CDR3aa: CASSELAKNIQYF
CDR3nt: TGTGCCAGTTCAGAGCTAGCCAAAAACATTCAGTACTTC

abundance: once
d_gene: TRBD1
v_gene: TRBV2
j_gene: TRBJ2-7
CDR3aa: CASSGDRNYEQYF
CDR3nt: TGTGCCAGCAGTGGGGACAGAAACTACGAGCAGTACTTC

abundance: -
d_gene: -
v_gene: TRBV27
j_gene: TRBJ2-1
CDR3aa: CASSETVYNEQFF
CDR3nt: TGTGCCAGCTCCGAGACAGTCTACAATGAGCAGTTCTTC

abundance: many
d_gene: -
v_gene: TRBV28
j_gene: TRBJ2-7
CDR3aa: CATALRGDYEQYF
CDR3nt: TGTGCCACCGCGTTGCGGGGCGACTACGAGCAGTACTTC

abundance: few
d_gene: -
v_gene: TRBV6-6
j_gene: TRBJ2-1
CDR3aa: CATREGRASYNEQFF
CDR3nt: TGTGCCACCCGTGAGGGACGGGCCTCCTACAATGAGCAGTTCTTC

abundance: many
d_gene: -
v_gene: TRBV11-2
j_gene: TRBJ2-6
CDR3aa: CASSRTGGPGGANVLTF
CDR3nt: TGTGCCAGCAGCCGAACTGGAGGGCCGGGTGGGGCCAACGTCCTGACTTTC

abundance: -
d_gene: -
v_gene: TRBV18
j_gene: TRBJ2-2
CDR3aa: CASSPPGRGQTGELFF
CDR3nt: TGTGCCAGCTCACCACCTGGCAGGGGACAAACCGGGGAGCTGTTTTTT

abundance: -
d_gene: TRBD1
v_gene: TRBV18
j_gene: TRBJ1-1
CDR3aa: CASSLAGTGGMNRAFF
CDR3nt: TGTGCCAGCTCACTCGCCGGGACAGGGGGCATGAATCGGGCTTTCTTT

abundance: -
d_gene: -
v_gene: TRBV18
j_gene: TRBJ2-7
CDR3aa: CASSPTRRDTVSYEQYF
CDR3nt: TGTGCCAGCTCACCTACTCGCCGGGACACCGTCTCCTACGAGCAGTACTTC

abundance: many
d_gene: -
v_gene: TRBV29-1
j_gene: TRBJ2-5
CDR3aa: CSLGGRETQYF
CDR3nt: TGCAGCCTAGGGGGGAGAGAGACCCAGTACTTC

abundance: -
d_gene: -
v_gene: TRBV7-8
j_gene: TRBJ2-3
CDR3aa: CASSLGWRASTDTQYF
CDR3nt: TGTGCCAGCAGCTTAGGGTGGCGAGCTAGCACAGATACGCAGTATTTT

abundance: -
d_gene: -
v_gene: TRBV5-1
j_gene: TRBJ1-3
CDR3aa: CASSLDRGNTIYF
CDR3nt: TGCGCCAGCAGCCTGGACAGAGGAAACACCATATATTTT

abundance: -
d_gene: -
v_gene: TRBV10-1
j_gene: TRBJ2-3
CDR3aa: CASNGTRQHRYAVF
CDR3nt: TGCGCCAGTAATGGGACACGACAGCACAGATACGCAGTATTT

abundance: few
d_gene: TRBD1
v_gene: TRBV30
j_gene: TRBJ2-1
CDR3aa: CAWSVGTGGKYYNEQFF
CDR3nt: TGTGCCTGGAGTGTAGGGACAGGGGGAAAATACTACAATGAGCAGTTCTTC

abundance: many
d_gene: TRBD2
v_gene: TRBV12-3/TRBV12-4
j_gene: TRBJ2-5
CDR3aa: CASSSPGTSEQETQYF
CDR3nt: TGTGCCAGCAGTTCCCCCGGGACTAGCGAGCAAGAGACCCAGTACTTC

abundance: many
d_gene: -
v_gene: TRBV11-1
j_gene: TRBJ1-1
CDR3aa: CASSHTFSQWANMNTEAFF
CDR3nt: TGTGCCAGCAGCCATACATTTTCACAGTGGGCCAATATGAACACTGAAGCTTTCTTT

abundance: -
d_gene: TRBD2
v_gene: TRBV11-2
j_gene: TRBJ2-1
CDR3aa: CASSPLRSGRYNEQFF
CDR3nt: TGTGCCAGCAGCCCCCTTCGTAGCGGGAGGTACAATGAGCAGTTCTTC

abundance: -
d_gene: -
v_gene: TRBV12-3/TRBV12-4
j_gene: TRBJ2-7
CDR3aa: CASSNTINPYEQYF
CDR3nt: TGTGCCAGCAGTAATACAATAAACCCCTACGAGCAGTACTTC

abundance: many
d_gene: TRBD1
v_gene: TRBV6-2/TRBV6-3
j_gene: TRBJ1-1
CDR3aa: CASSLGQGIPEAFF
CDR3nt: TGTGCCAGCAGCCTTGGACAGGGGATTCCTGAAGCCTTCTTT

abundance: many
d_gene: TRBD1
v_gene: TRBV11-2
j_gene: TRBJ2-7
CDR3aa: CASSSSTGGYEQYF
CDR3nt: TGTGCCAGCAGCTCAAGTACAGGGGGATACGAGCAGTACTTC

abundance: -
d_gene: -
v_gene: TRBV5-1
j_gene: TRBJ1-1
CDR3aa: CASSTPGLANEAFF
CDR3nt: TGCGCCAGCAGCACGCCGGGCCTCGCGAATGAAGCTTTCTTT

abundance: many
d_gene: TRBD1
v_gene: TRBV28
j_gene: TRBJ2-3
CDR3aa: CASSPAHRGRENTQYF
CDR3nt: TGTGCCAGCAGTCCCGCACACAGGGGGCGCGAAAATACGCAGTATTTT

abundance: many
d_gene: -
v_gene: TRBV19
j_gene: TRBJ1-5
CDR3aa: CASSMDPNQPQHF
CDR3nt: TGTGCCAGTAGTATGGATCCCAATCAGCCCCAGCATTTT

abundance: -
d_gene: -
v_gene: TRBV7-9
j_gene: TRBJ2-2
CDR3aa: CASSLAPETGELFF
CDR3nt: TGTGCCAGCAGCTTAGCGCCGGAGACCGGGGAGCTGTTTTTT

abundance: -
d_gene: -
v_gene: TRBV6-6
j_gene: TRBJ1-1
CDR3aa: CGSSYQEGTEAFF
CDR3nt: TGTGGCAGCAGTTACCAGGAAGGCACTGAAGCCTTCTTT

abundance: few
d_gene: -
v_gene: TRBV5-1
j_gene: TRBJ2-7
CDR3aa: CASGLGTTGSYEQYF
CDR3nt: TGCGCCAGCGGCTTGGGGACAACGGGGTCCTACGAGCAGTACTTC

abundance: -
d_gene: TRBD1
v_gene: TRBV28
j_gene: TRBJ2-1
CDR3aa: CASQTGDNEQFF
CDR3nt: TGTGCCAGTCAGACAGGGGACAATGAGCAGTTCTTC